The entry that follows covers one T cell receptor beta chain sequence. Measured with immunoSEQ multiplex PCR; TCRdb has only the in-frame clones, and not every one. The table lists 150,000 to 200,000 clones, roughly four fifths of them singletons. This sample was taken from a study of blood T cell repertoires in COVID-19. Study background: Sites in the United States, Italy and Spain provided acute and convalescent COVID-19 samples. The cDNA or gDNA used as material had been derived from T cells, B-cell-depleted T cells, or PBMCs.

V lost 8 bases and J lost 8, with 13 bases in between. The germline V gene has CDR1 MDHEN and CDR2 SYDVKM. The CDR3 spans 11 residues. This chain joins TRBV28 and TRBJ2-7; TRBD2 might be the D (5 bases). The clonotype was recovered from a human donor with acute or convalescent COVID-19. The donor label of this sample is uncertain. The source material was peripheral blood. The CDR3 nucleotides are TGTGCCAGCCTCTTGGGAGCTAAGCAGTACTTC. This gives the protein CASLLGAKQYF. The entire variable domain, with the rest obtained from reference TRBV28 and TRBJ2-7, is as follows: DVKVTQSSRYLVKRTGEKVFLECVQDMDHENMFWYRQDPGLGLRLIYFSYDVKMKEKGDIPEGYSVSREKKERFSLILESASTNQTSMYLCASLLGAKQYFGPGTRLTVT.